These T cell receptor beta chains were read from a single sample in a study of OX40 agonist ivuxolimab in advanced cancers. Profiling relied on immunoSEQ multiplex PCR, and the TCRdb table lists in-frame clones only, not all of them. The repertoire holds tens of thousands of clones, roughly 91% seen once, with 0.47% in the top ten. Here the sequenced sample was CD4+ or CD8+ T cells sorted from blood, taken in a trial of the OX40 agonist ivuxolimab. The receptor set was obtained from an adult with an advanced solid tumor such as melanoma, head and neck, liver or kidney cancer. Each CDR3 is given with its conserved first and last residue. Fields, in order: D gene, V gene, J gene, clone size, CDR3 DNA, CDR3 protein. A D gene is named only where the DNA matches it firmly. Only some rows state a clone size, as once, few, many or a class for expanded clones.

TRBD2	TRBV2	TRBJ2-7	-	TGTGCCGGCTGGGGGGGGTACGAGCAGTACTTC	CAGWGGYEQYF
-	TRBV7-2	TRBJ1-1	-	TGTGCCAGCAGCTTCGTGGCCCTGAACACTGAAGCTTTCTTT	CASSFVALNTEAFF
TRBD1	TRBV27	TRBJ1-1	-	TGTGCCAGCAGTTCGACACAGGGGGCGGTCACTGAAGCTTTCTTT	CASSSTQGAVTEAFF
TRBD2	TRBV5-4	TRBJ2-3	-	TGTGCCAGCAGCTCAGGACTAGTAGCGGATACGCAGTATTTT	CASSSGLVADTQYF
-	TRBV5-1	TRBJ2-5	-	TGCGCCAGCAGCCTCGGACGCCGTCTCCGGTTAGAGACCCAGTACTTC	CASSLGRRLRLETQYF
-	TRBV29-1	TRBJ2-3	-	TGCAGCGTTCTCCCCCCCCAGGGTACAGATACGCAGTATTTT	CSVLPPQGTDTQYF
-	TRBV5-5	TRBJ2-7	-	TGTGCCAGCAGCTCATTACACCACTACGAGCAGTACTTC	CASSSLHHYEQYF
-	TRBV7-2	TRBJ2-5	few	TGTGCCAGCAGCCTCGACAGGCAGCAAGAGACCCAGTACTTC	CASSLDRQQETQYF
-	TRBV5-6	TRBJ1-1	-	TGTGCCAGCAGCTTGGTGGGCGGGGGAGGCACTGAAGCTTTCTTT	CASSLVGGGGTEAFF
-	TRBV10-3	TRBJ1-1	-	TGTGCCATGTCCCCCGGCAGTTTGAACACTGAAGCTTTCTTT	CAMSPGSLNTEAFF
-	TRBV11-3	TRBJ2-2	-	TGTGCCAGCACCTGGAGCAGGGAGAACACCGGGGAGCTGTTTTTT	CASTWSRENTGELFF
-	TRBV5-6	TRBJ2-7	-	TGTGCCAGCAGCTCGATTCTAGTGGGGGACTCCTACGAGCAGTACTTC	CASSSILVGDSYEQYF
-	TRBV15	TRBJ1-2	-	TGTGCCACCAGCAGAGATAAAAACAGTTTTAACTATGGCTACACCTTC	CATSRDKNSFNYGYTF
TRBD2	TRBV7-6	TRBJ2-7	-	TGTGCCAGCAGCTTAGCGGGAGGGGCGAACTACGAGCAGTACTTC	CASSLAGGANYEQYF
TRBD1	TRBV4-1	TRBJ2-7	once	TGCGCCAGCAGCCCAGGACAGGGGAAAACCACCTACGAGCAGTACTTC	CASSPGQGKTTYEQYF
-	TRBV20-1	TRBJ2-7	-	TGCAGTGCTCGGAGCGCCGGAAAGCAGTACTTC	CSARSAGKQYF
TRBD1	TRBV10-3	TRBJ1-5	once	TGTGCCACACAACAGGGGGCCGGCAATCAGCCCCAGCATTTT	CATQQGAGNQPQHF
TRBD1	TRBV11-2	TRBJ1-2	-	TGTGCCAGCAGCGTCGACAGGGTTGGCTACACCTTC	CASSVDRVGYTF